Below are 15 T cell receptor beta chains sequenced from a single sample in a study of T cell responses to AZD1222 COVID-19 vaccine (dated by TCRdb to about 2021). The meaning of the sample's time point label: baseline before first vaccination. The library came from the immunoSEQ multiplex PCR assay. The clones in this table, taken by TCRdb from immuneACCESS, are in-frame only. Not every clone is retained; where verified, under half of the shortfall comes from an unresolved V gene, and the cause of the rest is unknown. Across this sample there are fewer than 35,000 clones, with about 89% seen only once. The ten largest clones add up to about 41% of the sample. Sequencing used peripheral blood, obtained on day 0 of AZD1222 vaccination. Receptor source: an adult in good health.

For the CDR3, the DNA is TGTGCCAGCAGTTTCGGGGGGTCGGCCACTGAAGCTTTCTTT. Translation: CASSFGGSATEAFF. J is TRBJ1-1 and V is TRBV6-2 or TRBV6-3, with a possible D match to TRBD1 (5 bases). V was pared by 4 bases and J by 4 bases, with 13 bases between. Per the germline V gene, CDR1 is MNHEY and CDR2 is SVGEGT. This CDR3 has 14 residues.

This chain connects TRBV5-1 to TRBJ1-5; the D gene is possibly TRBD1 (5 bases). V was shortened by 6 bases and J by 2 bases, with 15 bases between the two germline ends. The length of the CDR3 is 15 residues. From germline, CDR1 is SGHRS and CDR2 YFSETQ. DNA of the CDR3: TGCGCCAGCATATACAGGCGGGTGGGCAATCAGCCCCAGCATTTT. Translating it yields CASIYRRVGNQPQHF.

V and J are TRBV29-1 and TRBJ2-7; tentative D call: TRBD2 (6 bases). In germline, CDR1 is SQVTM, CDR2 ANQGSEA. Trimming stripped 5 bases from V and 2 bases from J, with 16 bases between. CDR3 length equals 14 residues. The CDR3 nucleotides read TGCAGCGTTCTCCTTAGCGGTGCGACCTACGAGCAGTACTTC. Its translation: CSVLLSGATYEQYF.

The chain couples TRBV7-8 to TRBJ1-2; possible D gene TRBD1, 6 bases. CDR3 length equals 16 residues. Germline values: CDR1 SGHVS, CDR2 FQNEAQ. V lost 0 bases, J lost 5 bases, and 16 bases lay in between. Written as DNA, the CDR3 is TGTGCCAGCAGCTTAGCACAAGGACAGCTTCGATATGGCTACACCTTC. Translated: CASSLAQGQLRYGYTF. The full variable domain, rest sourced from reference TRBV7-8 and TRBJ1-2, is GAGVSQSPRYKVAKRGQDVALRCDPISGHVSLFWYQQALGQGPEFLTYFQNEAQLDKSGLPSDRFFAERPEGSVSTLKIQRTQQEDSAVYLCASSLAQGQLRYGYTFGSGTRLTVV.

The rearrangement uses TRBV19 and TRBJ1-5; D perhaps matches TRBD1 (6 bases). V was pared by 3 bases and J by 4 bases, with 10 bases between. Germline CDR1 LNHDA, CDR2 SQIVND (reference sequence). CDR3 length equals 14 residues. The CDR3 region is CASSMGGTNQPQHF. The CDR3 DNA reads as TGTGCCAGTAGTATGGGGGGGACAAATCAGCCCCAGCATTTT. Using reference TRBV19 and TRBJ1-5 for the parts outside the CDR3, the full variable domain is DGGITQSPKYLFRKEGQNVTLSCEQNLNHDAMYWYRQDPGQGLRLIYYSQIVNDFQKGDIAEGYSVSREKKESFPLTVTSAQKNPTAFYLCASSMGGTNQPQHFGDGTRLSIL.

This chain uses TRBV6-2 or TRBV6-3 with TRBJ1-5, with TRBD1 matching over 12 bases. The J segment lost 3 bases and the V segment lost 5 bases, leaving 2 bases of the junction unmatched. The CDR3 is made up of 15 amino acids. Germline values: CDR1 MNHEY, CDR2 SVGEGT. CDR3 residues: CASSRDRGHNQPQHF. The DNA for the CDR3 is TGTGCCAGCAGTCGGGACAGGGGGCACAATCAGCCCCAGCATTTT.

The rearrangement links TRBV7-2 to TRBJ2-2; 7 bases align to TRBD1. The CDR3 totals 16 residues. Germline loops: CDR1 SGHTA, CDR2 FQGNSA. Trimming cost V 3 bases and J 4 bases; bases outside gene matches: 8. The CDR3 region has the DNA TGTGCCAGCAGCTTGGCCGGGACAGTTTTCACCGGGGAGCTGTTTTTT. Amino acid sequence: CASSLAGTVFTGELFF.

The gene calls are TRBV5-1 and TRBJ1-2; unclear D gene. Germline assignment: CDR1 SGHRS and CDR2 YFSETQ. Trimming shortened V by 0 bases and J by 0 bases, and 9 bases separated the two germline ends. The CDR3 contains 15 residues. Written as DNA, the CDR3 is TGCGCCAGCAGCTTGGGTGCCCGTTCTAACTATGGCTACACCTTC. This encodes CASSLGARSNYGYTF.

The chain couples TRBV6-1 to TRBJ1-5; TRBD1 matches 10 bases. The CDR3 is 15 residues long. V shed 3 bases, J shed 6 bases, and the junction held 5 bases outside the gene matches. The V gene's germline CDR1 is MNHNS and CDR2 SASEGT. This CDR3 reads CASSEYRQGAQPQHF. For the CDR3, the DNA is TGTGCCAGCAGTGAGTATAGACAGGGGGCTCAGCCCCAGCATTTT.

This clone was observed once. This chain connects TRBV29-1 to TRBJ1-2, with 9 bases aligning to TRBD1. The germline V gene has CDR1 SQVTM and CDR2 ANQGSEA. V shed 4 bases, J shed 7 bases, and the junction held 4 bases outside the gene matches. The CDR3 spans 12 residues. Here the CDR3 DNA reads TGCAGCGTTGCGACAGGGGGTGCTGGCTACACCTTC. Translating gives CSVATGGAGYTF.

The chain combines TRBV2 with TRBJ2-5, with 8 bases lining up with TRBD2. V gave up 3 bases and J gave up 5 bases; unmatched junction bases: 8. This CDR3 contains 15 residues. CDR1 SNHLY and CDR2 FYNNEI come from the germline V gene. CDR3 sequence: CASSDPAGAGETQYF. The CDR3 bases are TGTGCCAGCAGTGACCCAGCGGGGGCGGGGGAGACCCAGTACTTC. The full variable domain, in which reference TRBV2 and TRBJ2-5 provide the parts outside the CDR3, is EPEVTQTPSHQVTQMGQEVILRCVPISNHLYFYWYRQILGQKVEFLVSFYNNEISEKSEIFDDQFSVERPDGSNFTLKIRSTKLEDSAMYFCASSDPAGAGETQYFGPGTRLLVL.

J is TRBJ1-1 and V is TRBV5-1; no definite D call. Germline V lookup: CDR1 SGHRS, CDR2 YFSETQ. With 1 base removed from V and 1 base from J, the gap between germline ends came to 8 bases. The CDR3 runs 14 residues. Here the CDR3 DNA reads TGCGCCAGCAGCTTGAATTCGGGGAACACTGAAGCTTTCTTT. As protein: CASSLNSGNTEAFF.

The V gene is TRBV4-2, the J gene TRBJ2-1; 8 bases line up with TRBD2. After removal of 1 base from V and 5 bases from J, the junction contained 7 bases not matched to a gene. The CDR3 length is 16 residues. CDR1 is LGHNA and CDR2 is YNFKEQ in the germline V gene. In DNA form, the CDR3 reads TGTGCCAGCAGCCAAGTCGGCACTAGCGGAAACAATGAGCAGTTCTTC. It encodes CASSQVGTSGNNEQFF.

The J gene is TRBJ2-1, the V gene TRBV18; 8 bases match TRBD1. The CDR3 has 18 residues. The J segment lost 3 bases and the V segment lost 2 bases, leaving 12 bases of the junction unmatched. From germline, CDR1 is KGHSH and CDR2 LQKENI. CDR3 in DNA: TGTGCCAGCTCACCATATATGGCCGGGACAGGAGACTACAATGAGCAGTTCTTC. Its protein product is CASSPYMAGTGDYNEQFF.

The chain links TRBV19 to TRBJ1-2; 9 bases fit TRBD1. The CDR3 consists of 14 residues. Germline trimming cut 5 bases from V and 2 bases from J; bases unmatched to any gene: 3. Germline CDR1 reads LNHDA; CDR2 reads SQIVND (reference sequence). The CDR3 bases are TGTGCCAGTAGTGCCGGGACAGGGAACTATGGCTACACCTTC. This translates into CASSAGTGNYGYTF. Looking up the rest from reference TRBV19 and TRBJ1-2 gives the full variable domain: DGGITQSPKYLFRKEGQNVTLSCEQNLNHDAMYWYRQDPGQGLRLIYYSQIVNDFQKGDIAEGYSVSREKKESFPLTVTSAQKNPTAFYLCASSAGTGNYGYTFGSGTRLTVV.